This is a list of T cell receptor beta chains from one sample in a study of blood T cell repertoires in COVID-19. Profiling relied on immunoSEQ multiplex PCR, and the TCRdb table lists in-frame clones only, not all of them. Here the sample spans about 480,000 clones, more than 85% being singletons. Source material: PBMCs or T cells enriched from blood (not recorded which). The receptors were gathered from a woman aged 60 to 75 who had recovered from COVID-19. CDR3s include the opening cysteine and the closing phenylalanine or tryptophan. The D gene is left open where the match is weak.

TRBJ2-1	.	17	TRBV18	TGTGCCAGCTCACCATACAGGGAAGGGCCCCAATACAATGAGCAGTTCTTC	CASSPYREGPQYNEQFF
TRBJ2-7	TRBD1	17	TRBV5-1	TGCGCCAGCAGCTTGTCCCCCCCCGGGACAGCGGTGGACGAGCAGTACTTC	CASSLSPPGTAVDEQYF
TRBJ2-5	.	18	TRBV5-1	TGCGCCAGCAGCCTGGGTGGTCAGGCCGCAAATGTACGAGAGACCCAGTACTTC	CASSLGGQAANVRETQYF
TRBJ1-5	.	15	TRBV2	TGTGCCAGCAGTGAAGAGTACAGGCCTAATCAGCCCCAGCATTTT	CASSEEYRPNQPQHF
TRBJ1-4	.	14	TRBV5-1	TGCGCCAGCAGCGCGGACGGCGGGAGTGAAAAACTGTTTTTT	CASSADGGSEKLFF
TRBJ1-2	.	14	TRBV6-1	TGTGCCAGCAGTGAAGGGCAGGGCGGCTATGGCTACACCTTC	CASSEGQGGYGYTF
TRBJ2-1	TRBD1	17	TRBV19	TGTGCCAGTAAACCTACTGGGACAGGGGGAGGCTACAATGAGCAGTTCTTC	CASKPTGTGGGYNEQFF
TRBJ1-2	TRBD1	15	TRBV6-5	TGTGCCAGCAGACACGACAGGGTCCCCTCCTATGGCTACACCTTC	CASRHDRVPSYGYTF
TRBJ1-6	.	14	TRBV6-1	TGTGCCAGCAGTGACAGTTTTCATAATTCACCCCTCCACTTT	CASSDSFHNSPLHF
TRBJ1-1	.	15	TRBV9	TGTGCCAGCAGCGCGGGACAACAGGGCCCAACTGAAGCTTTCTTT	CASSAGQQGPTEAFF
TRBJ1-1	.	14	TRBV5-1	TGCGCCAGCAGCTGGGCCAGAACAGGCACTGAAGCTTTCTTT	CASSWARTGTEAFF
TRBJ2-1	TRBD2	15	TRBV7-2	TGTGCCAGCAGCTTATTCCGACTAGCGGACAATGAGCAGTTCTTC	CASSLFRLADNEQFF
TRBJ1-5	.	13	TRBV12-3/TRBV12-4	TGTGCCAGCAGTTTCGTGGGGCCTCAGCCCCAGCATTTT	CASSFVGPQPQHF
TRBJ2-2	TRBD2	13	TRBV2	TGTGCCAGCAGCGTACGGGGGGCCGGGGAGCTGTTTTTT	CASSVRGAGELFF
TRBJ2-2	TRBD1	15	TRBV7-9	TGTGCCAGCAGCCGAGACAGGGGGCTGCCCGGGGAGCTGTTTTTT	CASSRDRGLPGELFF
TRBJ2-2	.	12	TRBV30	TGTGCCTGGAGTGGAGCATCCGGGGAGCTGTTTTTT	CAWSGASGELFF